The T cell receptor (beta chain) described here comes from a study of T cell responses to AZD1222 COVID-19 vaccine. Study overall: Analysis merged second doses at about 4 or about 12 weeks.

A note on this clone: The target antigen is unknown.

Germline trimming cut 3 bases from V and 0 bases from J; bases unmatched to any gene: 4. CDR1 is SGHRS and CDR2 is YFSETQ in the germline V gene. CDR3 length: 16 amino acids. Using immunoSEQ multiplex PCR, the repertoire was profiled, and TCRdb retains in-frame clones only, with some absent. This table has 130,000 or so clones, 85% to 90% appearing once. The study, taken as a whole, reports: Variant regions that are unmutated are reportedly the target of nearly half of spike-specific TCRs.

Sample: peripheral blood, taken on day 0 of AZD1222 vaccination. The chain carries TRBV5-1 and TRBJ1-5; TRBD1 agrees at 9 bases. The receptor was isolated from an adult in good health. The CDR3 nucleotides are TGCGCCAGCAGCTACGGGACAGGGAATAGCAATCAGCCCCAGCATTTT. Its translation is CASSYGTGNSNQPQHF.